The rows below give T cell receptor beta chains drawn from one sample of a study of OX40 agonist ivuxolimab in advanced cancers. Generated by immunoSEQ multiplex PCR, the TCRdb table keeps only in-frame clones and is missing some. The table includes over 50,000 clones, roughly 90% detected once. Sequenced material: CD4+ or CD8+ T cells sorted from blood, taken in a trial of the OX40 agonist ivuxolimab. The origin of the receptors is an adult with an advanced solid tumor such as melanoma, head and neck, liver or kidney cancer. Each CDR3 is given with its conserved first and last residue. A D gene is named only where the DNA matches it firmly. Size values are once, few and many counts, or a class for expanded clones, and some rows have none.

V: TRBV6-8
size: -
D: -
J: TRBJ1-5
DNA: TGTGCCAGCAGTTACCTTCAGGGTTCGAATCAGCCCCAGCATTTT
CDR3: CASSYLQGSNQPQHF

V: TRBV4-1
size: -
D: TRBD2
J: TRBJ2-1
DNA: TGCGCCAGCAGCCCTTCCGGGCCCGGGGGGACCAATGAGCAGTTCTTC
CDR3: CASSPSGPGGTNEQFF

V: TRBV5-6
size: -
D: -
J: TRBJ2-1
DNA: TGTGCCAGCAGCTATTCGGAAGAGCAGTTCTTC
CDR3: CASSYSEEQFF

V: TRBV27
size: -
D: TRBD2
J: TRBJ2-1
DNA: TGTGCCAGCAGTTTAGCGGGAGCGTACAATGAGCAGTTCTTC
CDR3: CASSLAGAYNEQFF

V: TRBV28
size: -
D: -
J: TRBJ1-3
DNA: TGTGCCAGCAGGCCAACGGGAGGAAACACCATATATTTT
CDR3: CASRPTGGNTIYF

V: TRBV30
size: -
D: TRBD2
J: TRBJ2-3
DNA: TGTGCCTGGAGACAACTAGCGGGGATGGATACGCAGTATTTT
CDR3: CAWRQLAGMDTQYF

V: TRBV19
size: -
D: -
J: TRBJ1-1
DNA: TGTGCCAGTAGTACCTCGGGGATCATGAACACTGAAGCTTTCTTT
CDR3: CASSTSGIMNTEAFF

V: TRBV9
size: -
D: TRBD1
J: TRBJ1-1
DNA: TGTGCCAGCAGCGTAGAGGGCAGGGGGACTGAAGCTTTCTTT
CDR3: CASSVEGRGTEAFF

V: TRBV11-2
size: -
D: -
J: TRBJ2-1
DNA: TGTGCCAGCAGCTTTGACAGCCCCAATGAGCAGTTCTTC
CDR3: CASSFDSPNEQFF

V: TRBV28
size: once
D: -
J: TRBJ2-3
DNA: TGTGCCAGCAGTTCCCCCACCTATACTACCACAGATACGCAGTATTTT
CDR3: CASSSPTYTTTDTQYF

V: TRBV28
size: once
D: -
J: TRBJ1-6
DNA: TGTGCCAGCAGAACCCCAAGACACCCTGATCCTTCACCCCTCCACTTT
CDR3: CASRTPRHPDPSPLHF

V: TRBV19
size: -
D: -
J: TRBJ1-5
DNA: TGTGCCAGTAGTATCAGGGACAACAATCAGCCCCAGCATTTT
CDR3: CASSIRDNNQPQHF

V: TRBV11-2
size: -
D: -
J: TRBJ2-1
DNA: TGTGCCAGCAGCATAACAGGGTTCAATGAGCAGTTCTTC
CDR3: CASSITGFNEQFF

V: TRBV27
size: once
D: TRBD2
J: TRBJ2-1
DNA: TGTGCCAGCAGAAAAACCTTGGGGACTAGTGTCTCCGAGCAGTTCTTC
CDR3: CASRKTLGTSVSEQFF

V: TRBV19
size: -
D: -
J: TRBJ2-6
DNA: TGTGCCAGTAGTATACCCATTGGGATGGCAGGGGCCAACGTCCTGACTTTC
CDR3: CASSIPIGMAGANVLTF

V: TRBV25-1
size: -
D: -
J: TRBJ2-3
DNA: TGTGCCAGCAGTGAAGGCCTAGCCAGAACAGATACGCAGTATTTT
CDR3: CASSEGLARTDTQYF

V: TRBV6-5
size: -
D: TRBD2
J: TRBJ2-1
DNA: TGTGCCAGCGGTGTGCGGGGGGGGATCAATGAGCAGTTCTTC
CDR3: CASGVRGGINEQFF

V: TRBV7-9
size: -
D: TRBD2
J: TRBJ2-5
DNA: TGTGCCAGCAGCCGTCTCGCGGGAGTGGAGACCCAGTACTTC
CDR3: CASSRLAGVETQYF

V: TRBV6-6
size: -
D: TRBD1
J: TRBJ1-3
DNA: TGTGCCAGCAGTTACCCCGACAGGGTGCCTGGAAACACCATATATTTT
CDR3: CASSYPDRVPGNTIYF

V: TRBV28
size: -
D: -
J: TRBJ2-7
DNA: TGTGCCAGCAGTTTGAGAGGGGGGGGTAGGGAGCAGTACTTC
CDR3: CASSLRGGGREQYF

V: TRBV4-1
size: -
D: TRBD1
J: TRBJ1-1
DNA: TGCGCCAGCAGCGTGCGGACAGGGAACACTGAAGCTTTCTTT
CDR3: CASSVRTGNTEAFF

V: TRBV30
size: -
D: -
J: TRBJ1-5
DNA: TGTGCCTGGGGATCCGAAAACCATAGCAATCAGCCCCAGCATTTT
CDR3: CAWGSENHSNQPQHF

V: TRBV27
size: once
D: -
J: TRBJ1-5
DNA: TGTGCCAGCAGTCCTGGGACACCGTATAGCAATCAGCCCCAGCATTTT
CDR3: CASSPGTPYSNQPQHF

V: TRBV6-1
size: -
D: -
J: TRBJ1-1
DNA: TGTGCCAGCAGTGAAGGGGACCCCGAGCTTGAAGCTTTCTTT
CDR3: CASSEGDPELEAFF

V: TRBV28
size: -
D: -
J: TRBJ1-5
DNA: TGTGCCAGCAGTCCCCACCTGAAGCCCCAGCATTTT
CDR3: CASSPHLKPQHF

V: TRBV2
size: -
D: -
J: TRBJ1-5
DNA: TGTGCCAGCAGTGCTGGGGGGTTGGCGGATCAGCCCCAGCATTTT
CDR3: CASSAGGLADQPQHF

V: TRBV7-2
size: -
D: TRBD1
J: TRBJ1-5
DNA: TGTGCCAGCAGCTTTGGGACAGGGTTTACAAATCAGCCCCAGCATTTT
CDR3: CASSFGTGFTNQPQHF

V: TRBV4-3
size: -
D: -
J: TRBJ2-1
DNA: TGCGCCAGCAGGTCCGTAGAGGGTGGGAATGAGCAGTTCTTC
CDR3: CASRSVEGGNEQFF

V: TRBV7-6
size: -
D: -
J: TRBJ1-3
DNA: TGTGCCAGCAGCTTAGTCGGGGGGCGACATGGAAACACCATATATTTT
CDR3: CASSLVGGRHGNTIYF

V: TRBV4-2
size: once
D: -
J: TRBJ2-6
DNA: TGTGCCAGCAGCCGACAGGACTCTGGGGCCAACGTCCTGACTTTC
CDR3: CASSRQDSGANVLTF

V: TRBV4-2
size: -
D: TRBD2
J: TRBJ2-3
DNA: TGTGCCAGCAGCCAAGATAGCGGGAGTACAGATACGCAGTATTTT
CDR3: CASSQDSGSTDTQYF

V: TRBV7-2
size: -
D: -
J: TRBJ2-1
DNA: TGTGCCAGCAGCTTATACGGGGACTTCAATGAGCAGTTCTTC
CDR3: CASSLYGDFNEQFF

V: TRBV6-1
size: -
D: TRBD1
J: TRBJ1-3
DNA: TGTGCCAGCAGTTTAACAGGGGAACGAAACACCATATATTTT
CDR3: CASSLTGERNTIYF